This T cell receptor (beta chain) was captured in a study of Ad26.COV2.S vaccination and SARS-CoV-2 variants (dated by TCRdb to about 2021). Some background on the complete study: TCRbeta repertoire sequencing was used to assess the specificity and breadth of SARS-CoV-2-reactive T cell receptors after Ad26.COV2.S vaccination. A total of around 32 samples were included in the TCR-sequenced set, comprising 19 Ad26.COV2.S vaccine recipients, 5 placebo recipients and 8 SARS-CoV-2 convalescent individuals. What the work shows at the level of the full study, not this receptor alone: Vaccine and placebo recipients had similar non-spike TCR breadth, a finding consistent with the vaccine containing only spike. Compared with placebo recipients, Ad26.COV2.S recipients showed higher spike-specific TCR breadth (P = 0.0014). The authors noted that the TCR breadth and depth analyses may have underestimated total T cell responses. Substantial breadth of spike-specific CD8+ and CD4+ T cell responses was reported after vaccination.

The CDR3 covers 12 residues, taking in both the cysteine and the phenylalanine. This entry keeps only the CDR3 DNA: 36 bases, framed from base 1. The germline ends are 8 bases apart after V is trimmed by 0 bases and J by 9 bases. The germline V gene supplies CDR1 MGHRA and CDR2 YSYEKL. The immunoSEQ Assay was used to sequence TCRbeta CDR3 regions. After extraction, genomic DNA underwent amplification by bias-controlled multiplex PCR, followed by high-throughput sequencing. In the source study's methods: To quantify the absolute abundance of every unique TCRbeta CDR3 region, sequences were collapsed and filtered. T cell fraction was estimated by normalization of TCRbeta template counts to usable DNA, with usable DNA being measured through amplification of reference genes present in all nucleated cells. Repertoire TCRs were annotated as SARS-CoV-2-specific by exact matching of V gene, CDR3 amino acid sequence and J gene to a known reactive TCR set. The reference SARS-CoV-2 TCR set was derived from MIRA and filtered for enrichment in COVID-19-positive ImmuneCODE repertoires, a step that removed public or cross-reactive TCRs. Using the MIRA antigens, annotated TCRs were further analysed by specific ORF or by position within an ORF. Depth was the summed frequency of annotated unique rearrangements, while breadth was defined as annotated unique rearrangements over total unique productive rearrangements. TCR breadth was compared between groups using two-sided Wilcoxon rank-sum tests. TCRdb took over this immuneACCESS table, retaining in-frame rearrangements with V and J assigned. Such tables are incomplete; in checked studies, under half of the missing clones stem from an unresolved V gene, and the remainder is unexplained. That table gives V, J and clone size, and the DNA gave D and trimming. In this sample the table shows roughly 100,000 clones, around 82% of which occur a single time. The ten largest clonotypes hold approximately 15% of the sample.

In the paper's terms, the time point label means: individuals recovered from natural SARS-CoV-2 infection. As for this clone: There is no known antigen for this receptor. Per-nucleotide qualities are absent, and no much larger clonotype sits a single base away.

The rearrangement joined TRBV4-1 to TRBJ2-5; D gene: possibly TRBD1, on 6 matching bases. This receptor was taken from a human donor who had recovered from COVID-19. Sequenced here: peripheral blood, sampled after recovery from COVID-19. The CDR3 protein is CASSQEQGPQYF. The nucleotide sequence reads TGCGCCAGCAGCCAAGAACAGGGTCCCCAGTACTTC.